This T cell receptor beta chain was captured in a study of T cell responses to AZD1222 COVID-19 vaccine (dated by TCRdb to the early 2020s). Regarding the research as a whole: AZD1222 recipients given second doses at about 4 weeks or at about 12 weeks were pooled, since spike-specific TCR depth and breadth were not found to differ between the two schedules. TCR sequencing was performed for roughly 240 trial participants, of whom about 200 were given two doses of AZD1222 and approximately 25 were given two doses of MenACWY control vaccine. Trial participants were enrolled into age subgroups of 18-55, 56-69 and 70-plus years, which contained 148, 28 and 57 TCR-sequenced participants, respectively.

The CDR3 regions of human TCRbeta chains were subjected to immunosequencing. The original pipeline was this. Repertoire TCRs were checked for matches against a reference library of SARS-CoV-2-specific TCRs that had been generated using the MIRA antigen-specificity platform. Breadth meant the fraction of unique TCRs that were SARS-CoV-2-associated, whereas depth meant the fraction of total T cells that were SARS-CoV-2-associated. Each spike-specific TCR was assigned to its reactive spike region and to a CD4 or CD8 class using the MIRA data. Log10-transformed breadth and depth values were compared by one-way ANOVA with Sidak's multiple comparisons tests. The source is immuneACCESS, and TCRdb retained only in-frame sequences with V and J called. Part of the clones is not carried over; for the studies checked, unresolved V genes explain less than half of this, and the remainder is unexplained. V, J and clone size were drawn from that table, and D and trimming were deduced from the DNA. For this sample there are 150,000 or so clones; 88% appear just once. 3.1% of the sample is held by the ten biggest clonotypes.

Trimming accounts for 4 bases at V and 4 bases at J, while the number of junction bases matched to no gene is 7. Spanning cysteine to phenylalanine, the CDR3 consists of 15 amino acids. Here the CDR3 DNA is all that survives: 45 bases in frame from base 1. Reading the germline V gene gives CDR1 SGHRS and CDR2 YFSETQ. The paper as a whole reports these results and caveats: Conclusions about previously exposed vaccinees were limited because only six AZD1222 recipients were SARS-CoV-2 seropositive at baseline. Most participants were white British and females outnumbered males, and the authors suggested that clonal diversity may have been underestimated. Epitopes outside the regions mutated in the B.1.351 and B.1.1.7 variants were reportedly recognized by nearly half of the unique spike-specific TCRs. A significant rise in spike-specific TCR breadth and depth was observed after two AZD1222 doses relative to day 0 and relative to MenACWY recipients. The whole spike protein was spanned by vaccine-associated CD4 TCRs, and dominant responses were seen in regions 160-218 and 743-854. The 56-69-year group was small, and its depth increase did not reach significance, likely because of low power. Because no samples from the day 14 peak response were available, repertoires could be characterized only after the peak T cell response.

As concerns this clone: There is no known antigen for this receptor. Per-nucleotide qualities are absent, and no much larger clonotype sits a single base away.

Sample time point, as interpreted from the label and publication: baseline before first vaccination. The vaccinee samples were drawn from two UK trials, COV001 and COV002, one of which was a single-blind randomized controlled phase 2/3 trial testing AZD1222 (ChAdOx1 nCoV-19) in healthy adults. For TCRbeta chain sequencing, PBMC samples from trial participants were taken at day 0 and at day 28 after the second dose. Sequenced here: peripheral blood, sampled on day 0 of AZD1222 vaccination. The sequence joins TRBV5-1 to TRBJ2-2; 7 central bases correspond to TRBD1. This receptor was obtained from an adult in good health. CDR3 protein: CASSPGQERTGELFF. The bases are TGCGCCAGCAGCCCAGGACAGGAGCGCACCGGGGAGCTGTTTTTT.